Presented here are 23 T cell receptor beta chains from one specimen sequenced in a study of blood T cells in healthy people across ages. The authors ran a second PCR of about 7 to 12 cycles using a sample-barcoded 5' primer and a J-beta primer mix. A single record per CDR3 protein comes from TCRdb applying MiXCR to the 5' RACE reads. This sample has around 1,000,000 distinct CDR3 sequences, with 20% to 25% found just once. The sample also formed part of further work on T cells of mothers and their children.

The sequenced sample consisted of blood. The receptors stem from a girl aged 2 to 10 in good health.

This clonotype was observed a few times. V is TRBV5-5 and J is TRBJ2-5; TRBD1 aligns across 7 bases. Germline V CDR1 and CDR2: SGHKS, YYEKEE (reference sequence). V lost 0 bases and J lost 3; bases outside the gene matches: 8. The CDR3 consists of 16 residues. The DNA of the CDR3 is TGTGCCAGCAGCTTGGAGGACTGGACAGGAAAAGAGACCCAGTACTTC. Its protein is CASSLEDWTGKETQYF.

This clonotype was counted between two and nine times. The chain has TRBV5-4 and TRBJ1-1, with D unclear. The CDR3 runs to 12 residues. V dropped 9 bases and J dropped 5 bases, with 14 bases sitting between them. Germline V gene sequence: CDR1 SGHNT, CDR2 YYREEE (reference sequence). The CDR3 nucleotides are TGTGCCACCACCCTTGATACTACTGAAGCTTTCTTT. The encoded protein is CATTLDTTEAFF.

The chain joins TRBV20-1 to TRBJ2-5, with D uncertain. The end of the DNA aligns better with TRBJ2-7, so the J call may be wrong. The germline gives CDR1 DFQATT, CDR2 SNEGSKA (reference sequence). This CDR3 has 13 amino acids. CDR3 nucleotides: TGCAGTGCCACCCAGACTTCCCCCTACGAGCAGTACTTC. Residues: CSATQTSPYEQYF.

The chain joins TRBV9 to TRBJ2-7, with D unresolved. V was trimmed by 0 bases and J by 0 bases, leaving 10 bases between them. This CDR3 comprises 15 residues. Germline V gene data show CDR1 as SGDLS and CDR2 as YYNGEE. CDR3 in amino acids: CASSVGSEYSYEQYF. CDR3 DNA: TGTGCCAGCAGCGTAGGATCAGAGTACTCCTACGAGCAGTACTTC.

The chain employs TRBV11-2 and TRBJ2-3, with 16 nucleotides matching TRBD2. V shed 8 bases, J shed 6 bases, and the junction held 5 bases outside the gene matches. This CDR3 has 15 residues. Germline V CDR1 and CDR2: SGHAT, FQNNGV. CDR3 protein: CASGPGLAGGDTQYF. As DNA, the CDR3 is TGTGCCAGCGGACCGGGACTAGCGGGGGGGGATACGCAGTATTTT.

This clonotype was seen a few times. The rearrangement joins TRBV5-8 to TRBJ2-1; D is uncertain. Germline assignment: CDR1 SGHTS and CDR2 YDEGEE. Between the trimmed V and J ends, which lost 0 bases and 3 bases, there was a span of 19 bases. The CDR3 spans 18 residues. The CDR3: CASSLVASRNVIYNEQFF. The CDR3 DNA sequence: TGTGCCAGCAGCTTGGTAGCTTCGAGGAACGTGATCTACAATGAGCAGTTCTTC. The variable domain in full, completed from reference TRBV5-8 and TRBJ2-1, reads EAGVTQSPTHLIKTRGQQATLRCSPISGHTSVYWYQQALGLGLQFLLWYDEGEERNRGNFPPRFSGRQFPNYSSELNVNALELEDSALYLCASSLVASRNVIYNEQFFGPGTRLTVL.

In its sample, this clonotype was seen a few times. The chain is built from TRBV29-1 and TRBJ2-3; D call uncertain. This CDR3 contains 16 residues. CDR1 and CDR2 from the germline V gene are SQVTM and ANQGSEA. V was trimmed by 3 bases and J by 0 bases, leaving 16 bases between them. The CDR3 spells CSVDFPSLTSTDTQYF. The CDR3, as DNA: TGCAGCGTTGATTTTCCTTCCCTGACCAGCACAGATACGCAGTATTTT.

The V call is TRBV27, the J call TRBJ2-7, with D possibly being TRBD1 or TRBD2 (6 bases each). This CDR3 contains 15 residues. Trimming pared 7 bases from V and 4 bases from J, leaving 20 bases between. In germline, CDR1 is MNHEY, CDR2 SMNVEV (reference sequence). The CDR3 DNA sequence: TGTGCCAGCAAGGGGGGTGTCAGCGGTATTTACGAGCAGTACTTC. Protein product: CASKGGVSGIYEQYF.

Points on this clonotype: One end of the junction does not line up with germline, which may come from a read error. The CDR3 DNA reads as TGCGCCAGTCACAGACAGAACTCCTACAATGAGCATTTCTTC. It codes for CASHRQNSYNEHFF. The chain is built from TRBV5-1 and TRBJ2-1, with D possibly being TRBD1 (5 bases). There are 14 residues in the CDR3. Germline lookup yields CDR1 SGHRS and CDR2 YFSETQ.

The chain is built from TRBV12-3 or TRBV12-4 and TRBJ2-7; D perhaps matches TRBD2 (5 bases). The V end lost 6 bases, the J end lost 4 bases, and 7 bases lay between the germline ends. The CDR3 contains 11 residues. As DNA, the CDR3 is TGTGCCAGCAGGTGGAGGTACGAGCAGTACTTC. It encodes CASRWRYEQYF.

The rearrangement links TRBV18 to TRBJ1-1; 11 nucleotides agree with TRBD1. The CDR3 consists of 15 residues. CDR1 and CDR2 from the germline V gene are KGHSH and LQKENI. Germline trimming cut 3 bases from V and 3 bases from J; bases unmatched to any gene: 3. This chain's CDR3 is CASSPGTGGDTEAFF. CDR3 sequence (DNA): TGTGCCAGCTCACCGGGGACAGGGGGGGACACTGAAGCTTTCTTT.

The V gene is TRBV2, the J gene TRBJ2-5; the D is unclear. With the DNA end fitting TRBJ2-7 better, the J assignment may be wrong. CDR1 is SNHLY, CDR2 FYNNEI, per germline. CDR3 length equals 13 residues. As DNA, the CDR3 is TGTGCCAGCAGCGTCGGACCCTACTACGAGCAGTACTTC. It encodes CASSVGPYYEQYF.

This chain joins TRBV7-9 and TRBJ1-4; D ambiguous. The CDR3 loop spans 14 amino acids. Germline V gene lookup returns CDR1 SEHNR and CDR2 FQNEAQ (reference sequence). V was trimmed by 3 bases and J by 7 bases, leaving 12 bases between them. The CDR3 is CASSLETDAEKLFF. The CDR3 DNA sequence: TGTGCCAGCAGCTTGGAAACGGACGCTGAAAAACTGTTTTTT.

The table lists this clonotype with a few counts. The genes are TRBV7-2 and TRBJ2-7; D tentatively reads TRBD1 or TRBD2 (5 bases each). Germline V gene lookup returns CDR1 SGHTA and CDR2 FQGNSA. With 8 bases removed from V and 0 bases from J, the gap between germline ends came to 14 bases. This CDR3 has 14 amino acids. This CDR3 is CASALGGSSYEQYF. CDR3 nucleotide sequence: TGTGCCAGCGCCCTTGGGGGAAGCTCCTACGAGCAGTACTTC.

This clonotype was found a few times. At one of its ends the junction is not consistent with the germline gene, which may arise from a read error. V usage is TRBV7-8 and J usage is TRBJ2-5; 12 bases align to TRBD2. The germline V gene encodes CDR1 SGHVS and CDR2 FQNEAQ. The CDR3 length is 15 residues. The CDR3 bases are TGTGCCAGCAGCTTACTAGCGGGAGGGCAAGAGACCCGGTACTTC. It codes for CASSLLAGGQETRYF.

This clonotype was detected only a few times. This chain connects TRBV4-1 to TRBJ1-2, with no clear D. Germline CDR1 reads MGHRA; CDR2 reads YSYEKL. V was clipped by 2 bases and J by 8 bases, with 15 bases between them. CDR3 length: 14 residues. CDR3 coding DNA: TGCGCCAGCAGCCAACCAAACAGTGTCAGCGGCTACACCTTC. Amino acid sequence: CASSQPNSVSGYTF.

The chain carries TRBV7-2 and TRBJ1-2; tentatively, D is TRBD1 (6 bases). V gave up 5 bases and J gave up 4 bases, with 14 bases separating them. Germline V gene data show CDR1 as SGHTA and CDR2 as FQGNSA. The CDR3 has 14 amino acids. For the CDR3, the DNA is TGTGCCAGCAGCCCCAGTTGGACAGTCTATGGCTACACCTTC. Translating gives CASSPSWTVYGYTF.

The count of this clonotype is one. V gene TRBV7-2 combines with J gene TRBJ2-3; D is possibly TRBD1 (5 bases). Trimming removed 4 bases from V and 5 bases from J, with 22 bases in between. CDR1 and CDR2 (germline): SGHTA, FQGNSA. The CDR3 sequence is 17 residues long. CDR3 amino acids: CASSWGRLQAAGDTQYF. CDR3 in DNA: TGTGCCAGCAGCTGGGGCCGTCTCCAGGCCGCAGGAGATACGCAGTATTTT.

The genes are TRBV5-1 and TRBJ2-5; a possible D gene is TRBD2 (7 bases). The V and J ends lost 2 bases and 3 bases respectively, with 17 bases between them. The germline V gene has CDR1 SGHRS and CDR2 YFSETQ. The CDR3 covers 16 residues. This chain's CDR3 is CASSLNPGGAEETQYF. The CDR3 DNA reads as TGCGCCAGCAGCTTAAATCCGGGGGGCGCAGAAGAGACCCAGTACTTC.

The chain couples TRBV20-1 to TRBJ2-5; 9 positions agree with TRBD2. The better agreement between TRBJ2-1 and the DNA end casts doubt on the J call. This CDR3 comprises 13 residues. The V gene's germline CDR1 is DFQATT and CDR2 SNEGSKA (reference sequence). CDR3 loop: CSAKLAGWRGQFF. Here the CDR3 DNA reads TGCAGTGCTAAACTAGCGGGTTGGCGAGGACAGTTCTTC.

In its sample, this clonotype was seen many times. The CDR3 loop reads CSARPGNTEAFF. DNA for the CDR3: TGCAGTGCTAGACCCGGGAACACTGAAGCTTTCTTT. The rearrangement links TRBV20-1 to TRBJ1-1; D is ambiguous. V was clipped by 2 bases and J by 1 base, with 5 bases between them. The CDR3 consists of 12 residues. Germline values: CDR1 DFQATT, CDR2 SNEGSKA (reference sequence).

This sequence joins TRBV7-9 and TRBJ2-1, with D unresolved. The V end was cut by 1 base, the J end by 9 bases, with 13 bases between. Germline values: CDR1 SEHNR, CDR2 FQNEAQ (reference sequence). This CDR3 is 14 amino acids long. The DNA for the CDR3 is TGTGCCAGCAGCTTAGAGGGTCCCTTGGGTGAGCAGTTCTTC. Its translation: CASSLEGPLGEQFF.

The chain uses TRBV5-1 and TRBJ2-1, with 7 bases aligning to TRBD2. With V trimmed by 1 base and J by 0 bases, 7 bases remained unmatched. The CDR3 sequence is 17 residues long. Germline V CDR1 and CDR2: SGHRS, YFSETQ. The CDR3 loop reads CASSLSRGTRSYNEQFF. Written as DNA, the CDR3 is TGCGCCAGCAGCTTGTCGCGGGGGACTCGCTCCTACAATGAGCAGTTCTTC.